This TCR beta chain was recovered during a study of human T cells and chemical hapten exposure. Study information: Patch tests put 0.01% DPC on the upper back, and the results were checked at 6 days.

Noted time point: patch test 2, 6 weeks after DPC sensitization. Treatment of the sample: therapeutic diphenylcyclopropenone sensitization with weekly scalp DPC. The library labeled individual cDNA molecules by adding unique molecular identifiers to them. One entry per CDR3 protein, called by TCRdb with MiXCR from the RACE reads. Altogether about 41,000 distinct CDR3 sequences are present, about 3% being singletons, with the ten largest covering 6.5% to 8%. Many counts were recorded for this clonotype. Per the germline V gene, CDR1 is MNHEY and CDR2 is SVGEGT. V was pared by 5 bases and J by 3 bases, with 13 bases between. This CDR3 contains 14 residues.

This specimen was whole blood, taken in connection with sensitization to the hapten diphenylcyclopropenone (DPC). The receptor's source is a man aged 40-49 years with alopecia areata. Some clones in this sample may be carry-over from other donors' samples. This chain uses TRBV6-2 or TRBV6-3 with TRBJ1-2; D is perhaps TRBD1 (6 bases). The CDR3 nucleotides are TGTGCCAGCAGTCACACAGGGAATTACTATGGCTACACCTTC. It is translated as CASSHTGNYYGYTF.